This T cell receptor beta chain originates from a study of blood T cell repertoires in COVID-19. Study-level background: Researchers got acute and convalescent COVID-19 samples from the United States, Italy and Spain. The analysed material was cDNA or gDNA that came from T cells, B-cell-depleted T cells, or PBMCs.

Original analysis: By means of reference gene primer amplification, nucleated cell counts were estimated. Clones were sequenced by immunoSEQ multiplex PCR, and TCRdb holds only the in-frame ones, with some missing. V, J and clone size derive from that table, while D and trimming were established from the DNA sequence. Of some 170,000 clones in the sample, about 92% are singletons; the top ten hold over 15%. The germline gives CDR1 KGHSH, CDR2 LQKENI. V was trimmed by 8 bases and J by 2 bases, leaving 6 bases between them. CDR3 length equals 11 residues. This TCR came from a man between 60 and 75 years old with active or convalescent COVID-19. The genes are TRBV18 and TRBJ2-5; D uncertain. Source material: peripheral blood. The CDR3 here is CASQTQETQYF. The DNA of the CDR3 is TGTGCCAGCCAAACACAAGAGACCCAGTACTTC.